These 25 T cell receptor beta chains were sequenced from one sample in a study of CD8 T cells in ankylosing spondylitis. A single record per CDR3 protein comes from TCRdb applying MiXCR to the 5' RACE reads. The sample contains 200,000 to 300,000 distinct CDR3 sequences, 10% to 13% of which appear only once. The source material was blood, either unsorted or a sorted T cell fraction (not recorded which). These receptors were taken from a male donor with ankylosing spondylitis or in good health (not recorded which).

This clonotype was seen ten or more times. The V and J genes are TRBV10-3 and TRBJ2-3; no firm D call. Trimming took off 3 bases at V and 1 base at J, with 5 bases between the two ends. This CDR3 region has 13 residues. The germline V gene has CDR1 ENHRY and CDR2 SYGVKD. As DNA, the CDR3 is TGTGCCATCAGTGACCCACGCACAGATACGCAGTATTTT. Its translation is CAISDPRTDTQYF.

The rearrangement links TRBV4-2 to TRBJ2-3; possibly TRBD2 for D (5 bases). This CDR3 spans 13 amino acids. Trimming cost V 2 bases and J 6 bases, with 9 bases left between them. Per the germline V gene, CDR1 is LGHNA and CDR2 is YNFKEQ. The DNA for the CDR3 is TGTGCCAGCAGCCAAAGCGGCTCGGATACGCAGTATTTT. Translated: CASSQSGSDTQYF.

This clonotype was seen many times. The rearrangement links TRBV7-6 to TRBJ2-3; TRBD2 is a possible D gene (6 bases). The CDR3 has 15 amino acids. The ends were cut back, 5 bases at V and 2 bases at J, with 14 bases in the middle. Germline-derived CDR1 and CDR2 are SGHVS and FNYEAQ. The CDR3 loop is CASSPRERNTDTQYF. The CDR3 nucleotides are TGTGCCAGCAGCCCCCGGGAGCGGAACACAGATACGCAGTATTTT.

The table lists this clonotype with many counts. V usage is TRBV20-1 and J usage is TRBJ2-1, with D possibly TRBD2 on 7 matching bases. Trimming took 6 bases from V and 10 from J, leaving 25 bases between them. Germline V lookup: CDR1 DFQATT, CDR2 SNEGSKA (reference sequence). The CDR3 extends over 15 amino acids. The CDR3 loop reads CSAPTPGGLLSEQFF. CDR3 in DNA: TGCAGTGCCCCTACCCCGGGGGGCCTCCTCTCCGAGCAGTTCTTC.

This clonotype was counted ten times or more. The chain couples TRBV10-2 to TRBJ2-1, with D possibly TRBD2 on 6 matching bases. V was cut by 5 bases and J by 12 bases, with 14 bases left in between. Germline assignment: CDR1 WSHSY and CDR2 SAAADI. This CDR3 is 12 amino acids long. The CDR3 region is CASSQGTPAQFF. The CDR3 DNA reads as TGCGCCAGCAGTCAAGGGACTCCCGCGCAGTTCTTC.

This sequence joins TRBV10-1 and TRBJ1-1, with D possibly TRBD1 on 5 matching bases. Deletions cut 3 bases from V and 5 bases from J, with 13 bases between. The germline V gene has CDR1 WNHNN and CDR2 SYGVQD (reference sequence). This CDR3 has 14 amino acids. CDR3 region: CASSDRASSTEAFF. In DNA form, the CDR3 reads TGCGCCAGCAGTGACAGGGCCTCGAGTACTGAAGCTTTCTTT.

This clonotype was found many times. V usage is TRBV7-2 and J usage is TRBJ2-1; D might be TRBD1 (5 bases). The CDR3 is 13 residues long. Per the germline V gene, CDR1 is SGHTA and CDR2 is FQGNSA. V was shortened by 5 bases and J by 5 bases, with 10 bases between the two germline ends. CDR3 coding DNA: TGTGCCAGCAGCCAGACCAGGGACAATGAGCAGTTCTTC. Translated, it gives CASSQTRDNEQFF.

This clonotype occurred many times. The chain carries TRBV7-2 and TRBJ1-6, with 8 nucleotides matching TRBD1. The V gene end was trimmed by 4 bases and the J gene end by 9 bases; junction bases not matched to a gene: 5. Per germline, CDR1 SGHTA and CDR2 FQGNSA. This CDR3 is built from 14 residues. The chain's CDR3 is CASSSTGGSSPLHF. In DNA form, the CDR3 reads TGTGCCAGCAGCTCAACAGGGGGGAGTTCACCCCTCCACTTT.

There are a few counts of this clonotype. This rearrangement joins TRBV4-2 to TRBJ2-6; 9 positions agree with TRBD1. Germline V gene sequence: CDR1 LGHNA, CDR2 YNFKEQ. Unmatched junction bases numbered 10, after V lost 4 bases and J lost 0 bases. CDR3 length: 19 amino acids. CDR3 amino acids: CASSRTGQGEGSGANVLTF. The CDR3 DNA follows: TGTGCCAGCAGCCGCACGGGACAGGGAGAGGGCTCTGGGGCCAACGTCCTGACTTTC.

This clonotype showed up just a few times. V gene TRBV11-1 combines with J gene TRBJ2-7; TRBD2 matches at 8 bases. This CDR3 region has 16 residues. V was clipped by 5 bases and J by 0 bases; unmatched bases: 9. Germline CDR1 and CDR2: SGHAT and FQDESV (reference sequence). As DNA, the CDR3 is TGTGCCAGCAGCGTAGGGAGCGGGAGAGCCTCCTACGAGCAGTACTTC. Encoded protein: CASSVGSGRASYEQYF. The whole variable domain, remainder taken from reference TRBV11-1 and TRBJ2-7, is EAEVAQSPRYKITEKSQAVAFWCDPISGHATLYWYRQILGQGPELLVQFQDESVVDDSQLPKDRFSAERLKGVDSTLKIQPAELGDSAMYLCASSVGSGRASYEQYFGPGTRLTVT.

This clonotype was seen at least ten times. The genes are TRBV30 and TRBJ1-6, with a tentative D call TRBD1 (6 bases). Trimming took 0 bases from V and 10 from J, leaving 16 bases between them. The CDR3 runs to 15 residues. Germline CDR1 and CDR2: GTSNPN and SVGIG (reference sequence). The CDR3 coding sequence is TGTGCCTGGAGTGTACTGGGGGCGGAAGGATCACCCCTCCACTTT. Its translation: CAWSVLGAEGSPLHF.

The chain links TRBV10-2 to TRBJ2-5; D is uncertain. Germline V gene data show CDR1 as WSHSY and CDR2 as SAAADI. V gave up 4 bases and J gave up 4 bases, with 10 bases separating them. This CDR3 is built from 13 residues. The CDR3 spells CASSVAPPETQYF. For the CDR3, the DNA is TGCGCCAGCAGTGTGGCACCTCCAGAGACCCAGTACTTC.

This clonotype was recorded at least ten times. This chain connects TRBV20-1 to TRBJ1-1; D unclear. The CDR3 extends over 13 amino acids. Germline V CDR1 and CDR2: DFQATT, SNEGSKA (reference sequence). V dropped 3 bases and J dropped 4 bases, with 12 bases sitting between them. The CDR3: CSASKGLATEAFF. DNA of the CDR3: TGCAGTGCTAGTAAAGGGTTGGCCACTGAAGCTTTCTTT.

This clonotype was counted at least ten times. The chain recombines TRBV28 with TRBJ2-4; D remains ambiguous. Germline values: CDR1 MDHEN, CDR2 SYDVKM. The V end was cut by 7 bases, the J end by 1 base, with 11 bases between. This CDR3 spans 14 amino acids. The CDR3 sequence: CASTLTEAKNIQYF. Written as DNA, the CDR3 is TGTGCCAGCACCCTAACGGAGGCCAAAAACATTCAGTACTTC. Based on the CDR3 plus reference TRBV28 and TRBJ2-4, the full variable domain is DVKVTQSSRYLVKRTGEKVFLECVQDMDHENMFWYRQDPGLGLRLIYFSYDVKMKEKGDIPEGYSVSREKKERFSLILESASTNQTSMYLCASTLTEAKNIQYFGAGTRLSVL.

This clonotype has ten or more counts. This chain joins TRBV20-1 and TRBJ2-7; 7 positions match TRBD1. Germline CDR1 is DFQATT and CDR2 is SNEGSKA (reference sequence). The V gene end was trimmed by 2 bases and the J gene end by 2 bases; junction bases not matched to a gene: 3. The CDR3 is 13 residues long. The CDR3 loop is CSARYRGPYEQYF. The CDR3 region has the DNA TGCAGTGCTAGATACAGGGGCCCCTACGAGCAGTACTTC.

This clonotype was counted ten times or more. The chain uses TRBV6-1 and TRBJ1-1, with D hard to call. CDR1 is MNHNS, CDR2 SASEGT, per germline. The CDR3 runs to 14 residues. Trimming took 2 bases from V and 3 from J, leaving 10 bases between them. The CDR3 here is CASSERADYTEAFF. DNA for the CDR3: TGTGCCAGCAGTGAACGGGCAGATTACACTGAAGCTTTCTTT.

V is TRBV6-5 and J is TRBJ2-5; no firm D call. Looked up from germline, CDR1 is MNHEY and CDR2 is SVGAGI. Trimming left V 3 bases short and J 1 base short, with 15 bases between. The length of the CDR3 is 16 residues. In DNA form, the CDR3 reads TGTGCCAGCAGTTATAGACCTGCGGTGTCCCAAGAGACCCAGTACTTC. Encoded protein: CASSYRPAVSQETQYF.

This clonotype has a handful of counts. V is TRBV7-2 and J is TRBJ2-7, with TRBD2 as a possible D gene (7 bases). V was cut by 1 base and J by 1 base, with 11 bases left in between. CDR1 and CDR2 (germline): SGHTA, FQGNSA. The CDR3 consists of 15 residues. The CDR3 DNA follows: TGTGCCAGCAGCTTAGGCGGGGGCCTATCCTACGAGCAGTACTTC. Protein sequence: CASSLGGGLSYEQYF.

This clonotype appeared many times. CDR3 in amino acids: CSGLAGLNEQFF. CDR3 coding DNA: TGCAGTGGACTAGCGGGACTCAATGAGCAGTTCTTC. The chain has TRBV20-1 and TRBJ2-1; 11 positions agree with TRBD2. This CDR3 contains 12 residues. The J segment lost 6 bases and the V segment lost 7 bases, leaving 2 bases of the junction unmatched. Germline-derived CDR1 and CDR2 are DFQATT and SNEGSKA (reference sequence).

This clonotype was found many times. The V and J genes are TRBV3-1 and TRBJ2-1; possible D gene TRBD2, 5 bases. Germline CDR1 LGHDT, CDR2 YNNKEL (reference sequence). Trimming cost V 3 bases and J 7 bases, with 19 bases left between them. CDR3 length: 16 residues. In DNA, the CDR3 is TGTGCCAGCAGCCACTCCTCGGGGTCTCCCCGGAATGAGCAGTTCTTC. As protein: CASSHSSGSPRNEQFF.

In this sample, this clonotype turned up many times. The rearrangement links TRBV5-1 to TRBJ2-3; 8 bases agree with TRBD2. This CDR3 spans 14 amino acids. V trimming: 0 bases; J trimming: 4 bases; junction bases outside the gene matches: 1. Looked up from germline, CDR1 is SGHRS and CDR2 is YFSETQ. CDR3 nucleotides: TGCGCCAGCAGCTTGGGGACTAGCCCAGATACGCAGTATTTT. Protein product: CASSLGTSPDTQYF. The full variable domain, completed using reference TRBV5-1 and TRBJ2-3, is KAGVTQTPRYLIKTRGQQVTLSCSPISGHRSVSWYQQTPGQGLQFLFEYFSETQRNKGNFPGRFSGRQFSNSRSEMNVSTLELGDSALYLCASSLGTSPDTQYFGPGTRLTVL.

This chain links TRBV7-9 with TRBJ2-6; no definite D call. CDR1 and CDR2 from the germline V gene are SEHNR and FQNEAQ (reference sequence). The CDR3 extends over 14 amino acids. The ends were cut back, 3 bases at V and 1 base at J, with 4 bases in the middle. CDR3 nucleotides: TGTGCCAGCAGCTTCCGATCTGGGGCCAACGTCCTGACTTTC. Translation: CASSFRSGANVLTF.

V is TRBV11-3 and J is TRBJ2-1; D is possibly TRBD2 (6 bases). Deletions cut 1 base from V and 6 bases from J, with 13 bases between. The CDR3 totals 15 residues. Germline V gene data show CDR1 as SGHNT and CDR2 as YENEEA. CDR3 nucleotide sequence: TGTGCCAGCAGCTTAGGGGCGGGGCGTGGCAATGAGCAGTTCTTC. Translation gives CASSLGAGRGNEQFF.

This clonotype was seen at least ten times. This rearrangement joins TRBV3-1 to TRBJ1-1; D may be TRBD1 (6 bases). This CDR3 is built from 14 residues. CDR1 is LGHDT, CDR2 YNNKEL, per germline (reference sequence). The V gene lost 4 bases and the J gene lost 6 bases, with 15 bases spanning the gap. The CDR3 coding sequence is TGTGCCAGCAGCCCAAGGGTGGGGGCGCCTGAAGCTTTCTTT. Protein sequence: CASSPRVGAPEAFF.

This clonotype was seen ten or more times. The chain links TRBV18 to TRBJ2-3; D is undetermined. CDR3 size: 12 residues. V gave up 7 bases and J gave up 0 bases, with 5 bases separating them. Germline CDR1 reads KGHSH; CDR2 reads LQKENI. DNA of the CDR3: TGTGCCAGCTGCTCTAGCACAGATACGCAGTATTTT. Amino acid sequence: CASCSSTDTQYF.